A single sample is the source of the 21 T cell receptor beta chains below, sequenced in a study of blood T cell repertoires in COVID-19 (TCRdb year 2020). Library method: the immunoSEQ multiplex PCR assay. TCRdb took over this immuneACCESS table, retaining in-frame rearrangements with V and J assigned. Such tables are incomplete; in checked studies, under half of the missing clones stem from an unresolved V gene, and the remainder is unexplained. Across this sample there are over 65,000 clones, with approximately 80% seen only once. The ten most abundant clones make up around 15% of the sample. Sequencing was done on a sample of peripheral blood. The receptors derive from a man older than 75 with active COVID-19.

The CDR3 region is CASSSGQGDSYF. Here the CDR3 DNA reads TGTGCCAGCAGCTCCGGACAGGGGGACTCGTACTTC. This chain joins TRBV7-9 and TRBJ2-7; 10 bases match TRBD1. This CDR3 has 12 amino acids. The germline gives CDR1 SEHNR, CDR2 FQNEAQ (reference sequence). With V trimmed by 4 bases and J by 12 bases, 6 bases remained unmatched.

The chain couples TRBV5-8 to TRBJ2-5; TRBD1 is a possible D gene (5 bases). The CDR3 totals 15 residues. Germline CDR1 is SGHTS and CDR2 is YDEGEE. Trimming removed 2 bases at V and 3 bases at J, with 14 bases between. CDR3 sequence: CASSFGHPIKETQYF. The CDR3 DNA reads as TGTGCCAGCAGCTTCGGACACCCCATAAAAGAGACCCAGTACTTC.

V gene TRBV29-1 combines with J gene TRBJ1-1, with D possibly matching TRBD1 (6 bases). The length of the CDR3 is 12 residues. The germline V and J ends were trimmed by 4 bases and 5 bases, with 11 bases remaining between them. CDR1 is SQVTM, CDR2 ANQGSEA, per germline. In DNA form, the CDR3 reads TGCAGCGTTGTTTTGGGGGCGACTGAAGCTTTCTTT. It translates to CSVVLGATEAFF.

The chain joins TRBV7-8 to TRBJ1-1; 7 positions match TRBD1. V lost 5 bases and J lost 4; bases outside the gene matches: 4. The CDR3 loop spans 13 amino acids. Germline V gene data show CDR1 as SGHVS and CDR2 as FQNEAQ. The CDR3 is CASSLTGPTEAFF. For the CDR3, the DNA is TGTGCCAGCAGCCTGACAGGGCCCACTGAAGCTTTCTTT.

The rearrangement uses TRBV10-3 and TRBJ1-1; possible D gene TRBD1, 6 bases. This CDR3 has 14 residues. Germline V gives CDR1 ENHRY, CDR2 SYGVKD. Deletions cut 6 bases from V and 3 bases from J, with 14 bases between. CDR3 sequence (DNA): TGTGCCATCAGGCAGGGGAGCCGGGACACTGAAGCTTTCTTT. Translation gives CAIRQGSRDTEAFF.

This chain uses TRBV27 with TRBJ2-3; D is perhaps TRBD2 (5 bases). Germline V gives CDR1 MNHEY, CDR2 SMNVEV (reference sequence). Trimming left V 6 bases short and J 2 bases short, with 6 bases between. The CDR3 has 12 amino acids. The CDR3 region has the DNA TGTGCCAGCAGGGACTTCACAGATACGCAGTATTTT. This sequence encodes CASRDFTDTQYF.

This clone was seen a single time. This chain links TRBV5-1 with TRBJ2-7; the match to TRBD2 covers 9 bases. This CDR3 has 15 residues. V gave up 0 bases and J gave up 3 bases; unmatched junction bases: 4. The V gene's germline CDR1 is SGHRS and CDR2 YFSETQ. The CDR3 region has the DNA TGCGCCAGCAGCTTGGGGCTAGCGGGATTCTACGAGCAGTACTTC. This translates into CASSLGLAGFYEQYF.

This clone was seen a handful of times. V and J are TRBV3-1 (or the pseudogene TRBV3-2) and TRBJ1-6; 9 nucleotides align to TRBD1. This CDR3 has 14 residues. Germline CDR1 and CDR2: LGHDT and YNNKEL (reference sequence). Germline trimming cut 6 bases from V and 6 bases from J; bases unmatched to any gene: 3. CDR3 coding DNA: TGTGCCAGCAGTCAACAGGGGGCTAATTCACCCCTCCACTTT. Its translation is CASSQQGANSPLHF.

The chain has TRBV28 and TRBJ2-1; weak D call: TRBD2 (6 bases). Trimming left V 6 bases short and J 0 bases short, with 15 bases between. The CDR3 totals 16 residues. Germline loops: CDR1 MDHEN, CDR2 SYDVKM. The CDR3 bases are TGTGCCAGCAGCCGCTTAGCGGCCAGCTCCTACAATGAGCAGTTCTTC. Translated, it gives CASSRLAASSYNEQFF. The full variable domain, its missing parts supplied by reference TRBV28 and TRBJ2-1, is DVKVTQSSRYLVKRTGEKVFLECVQDMDHENMFWYRQDPGLGLRLIYFSYDVKMKEKGDIPEGYSVSREKKERFSLILESASTNQTSMYLCASSRLAASSYNEQFFGPGTRLTVL.

This clone was counted between two and nine times. The chain joins TRBV16 to TRBJ2-1; D is unclear. CDR3 length equals 16 residues. Germline V gives CDR1 KGHSY, CDR2 FQNENV. Deletions cut 2 bases from V and 0 bases from J, with 11 bases between. CDR3 DNA sequence: TGTGCCAGCAGCCAAGCGGCCAGCAGCTCCTACAATGAGCAGTTCTTC. Its protein product is CASSQAASSSYNEQFF.

The rearrangement joins TRBV19 to TRBJ2-7; 10 bases fit TRBD1. The V and J ends lost 3 bases and 1 base, in that order; junction bases with no gene match: 9. The CDR3 loop spans 17 amino acids. CDR1 LNHDA and CDR2 SQIVND come from the germline V gene (reference sequence). The CDR3 DNA sequence: TGTGCCAGTAGTATCCGGGACAGGGGAGGTTCGTCCTACGAGCAGTACTTC. Translating it yields CASSIRDRGGSSYEQYF.

V gene TRBV5-4 combines with J gene TRBJ1-3; no reliable D call. Germline V gene sequence: CDR1 SGHNT, CDR2 YYREEE (reference sequence). The CDR3 sequence is 14 residues long. V was clipped by 1 base and J by 2 bases, with 7 bases between them. CDR3 bases: TGTGCCAGCAGCTTGCCAACACCTGGAAACACCATATATTTT. Amino acid sequence: CASSLPTPGNTIYF.

This clone was recorded a few times. The rearrangement joins TRBV2 to TRBJ2-7; possibly TRBD2 for D (6 bases). V lost 3 bases to trimming and J lost 3 bases, with 15 bases between them. The V gene's germline CDR1 is SNHLY and CDR2 FYNNEI. The CDR3 covers 15 residues. The CDR3 is CASSDTSFNYYEQYF. CDR3 nucleotides: TGTGCCAGCAGTGATACTAGCTTTAATTACTACGAGCAGTACTTC.

V is TRBV19 and J is TRBJ2-7, with 10 bases matching TRBD1. CDR1 LNHDA and CDR2 SQIVND come from the germline V gene (reference sequence). After removal of 10 bases from V and 5 bases from J, the junction contained 11 bases not matched to a gene. The CDR3 is 14 amino acids. CDR3 coding DNA: TGTGCCACCACTTCGGGACAGGGGTTCGACGAGCAGTACTTC. It codes for CATTSGQGFDEQYF.

This clone was recorded once. The V gene is TRBV30, the J gene TRBJ2-7; D possibly corresponds to TRBD1 (5 bases). The ends were cut back, 2 bases at V and 0 bases at J, with 17 bases in the middle. Looked up from germline, CDR1 is GTSNPN and CDR2 is SVGIG (reference sequence). This CDR3 comprises 16 residues. CDR3 nucleotide sequence: TGTGCCTGGAGTTTTCAAAGGGGTTATGCCTCCTACGAGCAGTACTTC. This encodes CAWSFQRGYASYEQYF.

CDR3 amino acids: CASSPEPISGANVLTF. Here the CDR3 DNA reads TGCGCCAGCAGCCCAGAACCGATCTCTGGGGCCAACGTCCTGACTTTC. V gene TRBV5-1 combines with J gene TRBJ2-6; D remains ambiguous. CDR1 is SGHRS, CDR2 YFSETQ, per germline. V lost 4 bases and J lost 0, with 11 bases in between. This CDR3 comprises 16 residues.

The rearrangement uses TRBV5-1 and TRBJ2-1, with 8 bases lining up with TRBD1. V was pared by 0 bases and J by 1 base, with 3 bases of the junction left unmatched. The CDR3 spans 16 residues. CDR1 is SGHRS and CDR2 is YFSETQ in the germline V gene. The CDR3, as DNA: TGCGCCAGCAGCTTGGGGCAGGGGGCTTCCTACAATGAGCAGTTCTTC. This gives the protein CASSLGQGASYNEQFF.

The chain joins TRBV6-5 to TRBJ2-7; 8 bases align to TRBD1. With 6 bases clipped from V and 5 bases from J, the junction kept 12 bases outside the gene matches. The germline V gene has CDR1 MNHEY and CDR2 SVGAGI. The CDR3 totals 15 residues. The DNA of the CDR3 is TGTGCCAGCAGCCAACCAGGGACAGGACGGAACGAGCAGTACTTC. Translated, it gives CASSQPGTGRNEQYF.

This chain links TRBV6-5 with TRBJ2-1, with TRBD1 identical over 7 bases. CDR3 length: 13 residues. The germline V gene has CDR1 MNHEY and CDR2 SVGAGI. V lost 2 bases to trimming and J lost 10 bases; unmatched junction nucleotides: 5. CDR3 protein: CASSYEGDREQFF. The CDR3 bases are TGTGCCAGCAGTTACGAGGGGGACAGAGAGCAGTTCTTC.

This clone was counted only a few times. The V and J genes are TRBV19 and TRBJ2-5; 8 nucleotides agree with TRBD1. This CDR3 region has 17 residues. CDR1 and CDR2 from the germline V gene are LNHDA and SQIVND (reference sequence). The J segment lost 2 bases and the V segment lost 3 bases, leaving 11 bases of the junction unmatched. This CDR3 is CASSIDGQGKGQETQYF. The CDR3 DNA sequence: TGTGCCAGTAGTATTGATGGACAGGGAAAGGGACAAGAGACCCAGTACTTC.

The V call is TRBV5-1, the J call TRBJ2-1; TRBD1 aligns across 7 bases. Germline V CDR1 and CDR2: SGHRS, YFSETQ. V shed 6 bases and J 2 bases; nucleotides not matched to a gene: 5. This CDR3 spans 14 amino acids. The CDR3 is CASKVGQTYNEQFF. CDR3 coding DNA: TGCGCCAGCAAAGTGGGACAGACCTACAATGAGCAGTTCTTC.